This T cell receptor beta chain came from a study of blood T cell repertoires in COVID-19. Those who participated ranged in age from roughly 18 to 90 years and resided in around 22 US areas. Categorization into cohorts depended on clinical history that participants reported. The protocol was immunoSEQ multiplex PCR, while the TCRdb copy is restricted to in-frame clones and leaves out a portion. The data hold 200,000 or so clones, with approximately 89% observed a single time. CDR1 is SGHRS, CDR2 YFSETQ, per germline. CDR3 length: 14 residues. Trimming left V 2 bases short and J 4 bases short, with 11 bases between.

The J gene is TRBJ2-3, the V gene TRBV5-1; D perhaps matches TRBD2 (5 bases). The source is a woman aged 40 to 55 with acute COVID-19. Sequenced sample: PBMCs or T cells enriched from blood (not recorded which). The CDR3 sequence: CASSFGVRPDTQYF. In DNA form, the CDR3 reads TGCGCCAGCAGCTTCGGGGTTCGCCCAGATACGCAGTATTTT.